The text below deals with one T cell receptor beta chain. This sample is drawn from a study of blood T cells in healthy people across ages. Germline CDR1 and CDR2: SQVTM and ANQGSEA. V lost 4 bases, J lost 8 bases, and 14 bases lay in between. This CDR3 is built from 13 residues. For the second PCR, which ran for 7 to 11 cycles, a sample-barcoded 5' primer and a J-beta primer mix were used. TCRdb passed the 5' RACE reads through MiXCR, listing each CDR3 protein once. The repertoire has over 750,000 distinct CDR3 sequences, 20% to 30% of them found once; the top ten carry 9.4%. These data were also reused for a study on T cells of mothers and their children.

The sequencing sample was made of blood. This chain links TRBV29-1 with TRBJ1-4; D ambiguous. The origin of this receptor is a boy aged 5-17 years in good health. CDR3 nucleotide sequence: TGCAGCGTTGGGACCCTGGTGGGGGAAAAACTGTTTTTT. It is translated as CSVGTLVGEKLFF.